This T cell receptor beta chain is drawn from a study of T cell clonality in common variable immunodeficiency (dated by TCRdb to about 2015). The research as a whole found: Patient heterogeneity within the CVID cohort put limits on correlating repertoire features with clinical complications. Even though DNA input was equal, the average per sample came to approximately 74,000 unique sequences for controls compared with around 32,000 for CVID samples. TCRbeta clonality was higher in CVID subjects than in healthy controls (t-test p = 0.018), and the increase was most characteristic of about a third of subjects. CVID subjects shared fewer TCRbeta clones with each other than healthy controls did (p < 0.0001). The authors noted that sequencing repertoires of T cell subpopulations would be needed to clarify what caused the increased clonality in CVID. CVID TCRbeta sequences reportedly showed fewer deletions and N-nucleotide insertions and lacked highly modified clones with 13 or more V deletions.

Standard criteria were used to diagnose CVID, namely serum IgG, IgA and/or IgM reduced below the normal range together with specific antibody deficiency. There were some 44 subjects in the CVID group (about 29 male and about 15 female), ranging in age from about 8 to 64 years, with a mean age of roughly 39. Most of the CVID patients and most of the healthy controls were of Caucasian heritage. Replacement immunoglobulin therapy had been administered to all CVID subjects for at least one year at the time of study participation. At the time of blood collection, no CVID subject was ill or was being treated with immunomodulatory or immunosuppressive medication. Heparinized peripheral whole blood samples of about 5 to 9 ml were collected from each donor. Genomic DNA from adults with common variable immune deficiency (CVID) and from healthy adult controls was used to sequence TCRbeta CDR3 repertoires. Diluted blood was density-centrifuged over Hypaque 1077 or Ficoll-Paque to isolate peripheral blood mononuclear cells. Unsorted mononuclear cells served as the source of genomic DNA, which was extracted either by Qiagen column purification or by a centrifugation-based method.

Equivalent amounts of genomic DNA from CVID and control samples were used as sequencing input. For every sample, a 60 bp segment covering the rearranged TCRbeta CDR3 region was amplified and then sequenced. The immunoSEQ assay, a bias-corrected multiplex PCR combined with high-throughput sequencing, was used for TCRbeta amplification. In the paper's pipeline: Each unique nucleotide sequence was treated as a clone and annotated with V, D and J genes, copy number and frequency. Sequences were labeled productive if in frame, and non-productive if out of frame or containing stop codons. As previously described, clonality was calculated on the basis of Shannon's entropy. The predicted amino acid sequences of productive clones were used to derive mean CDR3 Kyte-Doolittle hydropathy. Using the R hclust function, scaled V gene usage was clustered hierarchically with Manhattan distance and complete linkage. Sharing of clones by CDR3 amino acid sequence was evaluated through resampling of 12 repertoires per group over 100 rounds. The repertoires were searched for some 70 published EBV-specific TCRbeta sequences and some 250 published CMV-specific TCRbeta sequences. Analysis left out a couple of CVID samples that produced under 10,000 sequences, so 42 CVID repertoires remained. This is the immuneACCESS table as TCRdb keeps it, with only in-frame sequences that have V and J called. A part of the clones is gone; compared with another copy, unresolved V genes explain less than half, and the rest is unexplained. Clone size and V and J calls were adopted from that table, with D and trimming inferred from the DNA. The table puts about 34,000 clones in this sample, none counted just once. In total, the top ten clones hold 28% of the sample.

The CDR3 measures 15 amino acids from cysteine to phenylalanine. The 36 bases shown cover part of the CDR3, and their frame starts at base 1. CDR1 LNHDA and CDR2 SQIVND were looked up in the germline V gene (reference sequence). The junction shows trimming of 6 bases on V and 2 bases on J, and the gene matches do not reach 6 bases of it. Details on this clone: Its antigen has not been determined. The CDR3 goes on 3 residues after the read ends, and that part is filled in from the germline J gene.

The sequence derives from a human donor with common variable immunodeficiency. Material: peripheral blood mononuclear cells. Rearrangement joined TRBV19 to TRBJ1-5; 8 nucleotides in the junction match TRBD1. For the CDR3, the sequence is CASRGQDWGNQPQHF. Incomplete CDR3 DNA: TGTGCCAGTAGGGGACAGGATTGGGGCAATCAGCCC.